This T cell receptor beta chain comes out of a study of blood T cell repertoires in COVID-19. At the level of the study: T cells, B-cell-depleted T cells, or PBMCs provided the cDNA or gDNA that served as material.

Germline V gives CDR1 LNHDA, CDR2 SQIVND (reference sequence). V lost 5 bases to trimming and J lost 0 bases; unmatched junction nucleotides: 9. The CDR3 runs to 16 residues. Study processing details: Quantification of nucleated cells was approximated via reference gene primer amplification. Method: immunoSEQ multiplex PCR; TCRdb's copy keeps in-frame clones and lacks some. V and J calls and clone size are those listed in that table; D and trimming were worked out from the DNA. Among 250,000 to 350,000 clones, roughly 90% were seen once, and the ten largest hold roughly 2.9%. Specimen: peripheral blood. This sequence was found in a woman in her 30s with COVID-19, enrolled during active disease. The chain carries TRBV19 and TRBJ1-1, with 7 bases fitting TRBD1. In nucleotides, the CDR3 is TGTGCCAGTAGTCCCCGCCCGGGACAGCTGAACACTGAAGCTTTCTTT. Its translation is CASSPRPGQLNTEAFF. The entire variable domain, with the rest obtained from reference TRBV19 and TRBJ1-1, is as follows: DGGITQSPKYLFRKEGQNVTLSCEQNLNHDAMYWYRQDPGQGLRLIYYSQIVNDFQKGDIAEGYSVSREKKESFPLTVTSAQKNPTAFYLCASSPRPGQLNTEAFFGQGTRLTVV.